This is a list of T cell receptor beta chains from one sample in a study of blood T cells in healthy people across ages. TCRdb passed the 5' RACE reads through MiXCR, listing each CDR3 protein once. Of some 1.8 million distinct CDR3 sequences in the sample, 30% to 40% were seen once. The sequenced sample consisted of blood. The receptors come from a human donor in good health. The CDR3 runs from the conserved cysteine through the conserved F or W. Fields, in order: J gene, V gene, CDR3 protein.

J: TRBJ1-2
V: TRBV28
CDR3: CASSLRQGALGYYGYTF

J: TRBJ1-2
V: TRBV12-3/TRBV12-4
CDR3: CASSLFVRGLPSYTF

J: TRBJ2-1
V: TRBV7-9
CDR3: CASTNRVEQFF

J: TRBJ2-7
V: TRBV7-2
CDR3: CASSVRGCYEQYF

J: TRBJ1-1
V: TRBV29-1
CDR3: CSVDLGVDPTEAFF

J: TRBJ2-3
V: TRBV13
CDR3: CASTLGSGGYTDTQYF

J: TRBJ2-1
V: TRBV6-4
CDR3: CASSVDLNNEQFF

J: TRBJ2-3
V: TRBV29-1
CDR3: CSAAWTSGVSTDTQYF

J: TRBJ1-2
V: TRBV5-6
CDR3: CASSLAGYPQGYTF

J: TRBJ1-5
V: TRBV6-4
CDR3: CASLGVNSNQPQHF

J: TRBJ2-3
V: TRBV5-1
CDR3: CASSLGRSPQYF

J: TRBJ2-5
V: TRBV3-1
CDR3: CASSQISLPQETQYF

J: TRBJ1-5
V: TRBV29-1
CDR3: CSVRAGNQPQHF

J: TRBJ2-7
V: TRBV28
CDR3: CATLSGDTTYEQYF

J: TRBJ1-2
V: TRBV20-1
CDR3: CSALNGGMGYGYTF

J: TRBJ2-1
V: TRBV28
CDR3: CATGPGTGYNEQFF

J: TRBJ2-6
V: TRBV5-1
CDR3: CASSFAGAGANVLTF

J: TRBJ2-5
V: TRBV7-2
CDR3: CASSSQRGGQGEEQYF

J: TRBJ1-1
V: TRBV4-1
CDR3: CASRGLLKNTEAFF

J: TRBJ1-2
V: TRBV5-1
CDR3: CASSLEEVPNYGYTF

J: TRBJ2-3
V: TRBV7-3
CDR3: CASSPGGAGTDTQYF

J: TRBJ2-4
V: TRBV7-9
CDR3: CASSYQPGQRAKNIQYF

J: TRBJ2-3
V: TRBV5-1
CDR3: CASSLRTSGVNTQYF

J: TRBJ2-6
V: TRBV7-9
CDR3: CASSFGTGTGANVLTF